The clone carrying this TCR beta chain was counted a few times. Its antigen is undetermined. TCRdb itself ran the 5' RACE reads through MiXCR, one entry per CDR3 protein. The table lists 350,000 to 450,000 distinct CDR3 sequences, 25% to 30% of them singletons. The sample is drawn from a study of CD8 T cells in ankylosing spondylitis. Study-wide findings and caveats: What appeared characteristic of ankylosing spondylitis blood was a TCR beta motif of fewer than ten highly homologous variants.

The germline gives CDR1 LGHDT, CDR2 YNNKEL (reference sequence). Trimming took 4 bases from V and 1 from J, leaving 14 bases between them. The CDR3 totals 16 residues. The chain couples TRBV3-1 to TRBJ2-1, with a weak D call TRBD2 (6 bases). Sequencing used blood, either unsorted or a sorted T cell fraction (not recorded which). The TCR comes from a male donor with ankylosing spondylitis. The CDR3 nucleotides are TGTGCCAGCAGCCGAGATGGTGGAGGGTCCTACAATGAGCAGTTCTTC. Its translation is CASSRDGGGSYNEQFF.